This note documents a single TCR beta chain sequence. This sample stems from a study of Ad26.COV2.S vaccination and SARS-CoV-2 variants. CDR3 size: 11 residues. The germline gives CDR1 MNHEY, CDR2 SMNVEV (reference sequence). V was clipped by 5 bases and J by 3 bases, with 4 bases between them. TCRdb keeps only in-frame clones here, not all; method: immunoSEQ multiplex PCR. Of hundreds of thousands of clones listed, more than 75% are singletons. The treatment here: 15 to 20 received Ad26.COV2.S at low or high dose, single or two shots; roughly five received placebo; per-sample allocation not given. Sample collection was performed on day 63 after the first vaccine or placebo injection.

The specimen was peripheral blood, collected in a trial of Ad26.COV2.S vaccine versus placebo. The V and J genes are TRBV27 and TRBJ2-5; D is ambiguous. The sequence came from a person between 18 and 60 years old who received the Ad26.COV2.S COVID-19 vaccine or a placebo. CDR3 amino acids: CASSKEETQYF. For the CDR3, the DNA is TGTGCCAGCAGTAAAGAAGAGACCCAGTACTTC.